The TCR beta chain described here comes from a study of T cells in Graves' hyperthyroidism and ophthalmopathy. There are 15 residues in the CDR3. Germline V gives CDR1 MDHEN, CDR2 SYDVKM. Between the trimmed V and J ends, which lost 7 bases and 3 bases, there was a span of 19 bases. RNA transcripts were the template for amplifying TCR beta CDR3 regions. Carried out on the TCR CDR3, a first-round RT-PCR used the HTBI primer set. TCRdb independently ran MiXCR on the multiplex PCR reads; one entry per CDR3 protein. The sample has about 610,000 distinct CDR3 sequences; around 15% are singletons. The chain links TRBV28 to TRBJ2-7; D may be TRBD2 (7 bases). This receptor was taken from a woman aged 40 to 49 with Graves' ophthalmopathy. Input material: blood. DNA of the CDR3: TGTGCCAGCACGGGGAGGGGGAAGAAGGGCTACGAGCAGTACTTC. Amino acids: CASTGRGKKGYEQYF.